The rows below give T cell receptor beta chains drawn from one sample of a study of spatial heterogeneity in lung cancer. TCRdb fed the 5' RACE reads into MiXCR, producing one record per CDR3 protein. The repertoire holds more than 85,000 distinct CDR3 sequences, with roughly 10% as singletons. Source: PBMCs, taken at surgery. Every receptor here comes from a male donor with early-stage non-small cell lung cancer. The CDR3 runs from the conserved cysteine through the conserved F or W. A D gene is named only where the DNA matches it firmly. Expanded clones are given a class, and other clones once, few, many or no size at all.

clone size	D gene	V gene	J gene	CDR3 protein	CDR3 DNA
few	-	TRBV24-1	TRBJ2-6	CATNVPASTGANVLTF	TGTGCCACCAATGTCCCAGCCTCGACTGGGGCCAACGTCCTGACTTTC
-	-	TRBV7-2	TRBJ2-1	CASSLTRDIHNEQFF	TGTGCCAGCAGCCTTACCCGGGACATCCACAATGAGCAGTTCTTC
few	TRBD1	TRBV5-1	TRBJ1-1	CASSLRTGETAFF	TGCGCCAGCAGCTTGAGGACAGGGGAGACAGCTTTCTTT
-	TRBD2	TRBV14	TRBJ2-5	CASSRAGSETQYF	TGTGCCAGCAGCCGAGCGGGGTCAGAGACCCAGTACTTC
-	TRBD1	TRBV6-5	TRBJ2-5	CASSYSTGTGETQYF	TGTGCCAGCAGTTACTCCACCGGGACAGGGGAGACCCAGTACTTC
many	-	TRBV2	TRBJ1-5	CASRTFSGSNQPQHF	TGTGCCAGCAGAACCTTCTCCGGTAGCAATCAGCCCCAGCATTTT
-	TRBD2	TRBV2	TRBJ2-5	CASSEARANPGRSGTGGKTQYF	TGTGCCAGCAGTGAAGCCCGAGCTAATCCCGGGAGGAGCGGGACGGGTGGTAAGACCCAGTACTTC
-	TRBD1	TRBV5-4	TRBJ2-2	CASSTRQGTGELFF	TGTGCCAGCAGCACTCGACAGGGCACCGGGGAGCTGTTTTTT
-	-	TRBV5-4	TRBJ2-5	CASSSGDQQETQYF	TGTGCCAGCAGTTCGGGGGATCAACAAGAGACCCAGTACTTC
few	-	TRBV12-3/TRBV12-4	TRBJ2-3	CASSSRGADTQYF	TGTGCCAGCAGTTCCAGGGGCGCAGATACGCAGTATTTT
few	-	TRBV2	TRBJ2-5	CVSSVQETQYF	TGTGTCAGCAGTGTACAAGAGACCCAGTACTTC
many	TRBD1	TRBV19	TRBJ2-1	CASSIAGTGGVYNEQFF	TGTGCCAGTAGTATAGCCGGGACAGGGGGCGTCTACAATGAGCAGTTCTTC
few	TRBD2	TRBV4-2	TRBJ2-3	CASSQEASGGFTDTQYF	TGTGCCAGCAGCCAAGAGGCTAGCGGGGGGTTCACAGATACGCAGTATTTT
few	-	TRBV20-1	TRBJ2-1	CSARDRVAAGNEQFF	TGCAGTGCTAGAGATAGAGTAGCGGCGGGTAATGAGCAGTTCTTC
-	-	TRBV5-1	TRBJ2-1	CASSSASYNEQFF	TGCGCCAGCAGCTCCGCTAGCTACAATGAGCAGTTCTTC
-	-	TRBV20-1	TRBJ2-5	CSASDGSRTQETQYF	TGCAGTGCTAGCGACGGGTCGCGTACTCAAGAGACCCAGTACTTC
-	TRBD1	TRBV3-1	TRBJ2-7	CASSHPEGAGYEQYF	TGTGCCAGCAGCCACCCCGAGGGGGCAGGCTACGAGCAGTACTTC
-	-	TRBV5-1	TRBJ2-3	CASSFQGLDTQYF	TGCGCCAGCAGCTTCCAGGGTTTAGATACGCAGTATTTT
many	TRBD1	TRBV29-1	TRBJ2-3	CSAGGTGATDTQYF	TGCAGCGCGGGAGGGACAGGGGCGACAGATACGCAGTATTTT
many	-	TRBV18	TRBJ1-5	CASSGASNQPQHF	TGTGCCAGCTCCGGGGCTAGCAATCAGCCCCAGCATTTT
-	-	TRBV5-1	TRBJ2-5	CASSPGAKGTQYF	TGCGCCAGCAGCCCGGGGGCAAAGGGGACCCAGTACTTC
-	-	TRBV11-2	TRBJ2-3	CASSLSVSDTQYF	TGTGCCAGCAGCTTAAGTGTTAGCGATACGCAGTATTTT
-	-	TRBV7-9	TRBJ2-3	CASKSGVGTDTQYF	TGTGCCAGCAAATCCGGAGTGGGCACAGATACGCAGTATTTT
-	-	TRBV9	TRBJ2-7	CASSPRGPQYEQYF	TGTGCCAGCAGCCCCCGGGGGCCCCAGTACGAGCAGTACTTC
many	TRBD2	TRBV19	TRBJ2-3	CASASGGDTDTQYF	TGTGCCAGTGCCTCCGGGGGGGACACAGATACGCAGTATTTT
few	-	TRBV2	TRBJ2-5	CASSAFETQYF	TGTGCCAGCAGTGCGTTTGAGACCCAGTACTTC
-	TRBD2	TRBV7-7	TRBJ2-5	CASSLIFGGSSETQYF	TGTGCCAGCAGCTTAATTTTTGGCGGGAGCAGTGAGACCCAGTACTTC
few	-	TRBV4-2	TRBJ1-5	CASSDRAQGQPQHF	TGTGCCAGCAGCGACCGGGCTCAGGGTCAGCCCCAGCATTTT
few	TRBD2	TRBV9	TRBJ2-1	CASSPGLAGGYSYNEQFF	TGTGCCAGCAGCCCGGGACTAGCGGGGGGCTACTCCTACAATGAGCAGTTCTTC
-	-	TRBV29-1	TRBJ2-7	CSVKQGPGEQYF	TGCAGCGTTAAGCAGGGACCCGGCGAGCAGTACTTC